This T cell receptor (beta chain) was sequenced in a study of STAT3 mutations in large granular lymphocyte leukemia. Study background: Roughly half the longitudinally sequenced T-LGLL patients had canonical STAT3 mutations. Over half of T-LGLL patients had one or more immunosuppressive regimens. General observations from the study: At least one immunodominant TCR beta clonotype appeared in every T-cell large granular lymphocyte leukemia patient. After therapy, 6 of 18 patients switched clonotypes, all new clones STAT3 wild type. Clonal expansion was inferred from samples taken at other timepoints.

Method: immunoSEQ multiplex PCR; TCRdb's copy keeps in-frame clones and lacks some. The sample has 30,000 to 40,000 clones, 86% seen once. Note on this clone: The antigen is not known.

The length of the CDR3 is 12 residues. Trimming removed 5 bases from V and 7 bases from J, with 11 bases in between. Germline V gene lookup returns CDR1 SEHNR and CDR2 FQNEAQ (reference sequence). J is TRBJ1-1 and V is TRBV7-9; TRBD1 is a possible D gene (6 bases). This receptor was obtained from a man in his fifties or sixties with T-cell large granular lymphocyte leukemia. Some clones in this sample may be carry-over from other donors' samples. The sample was peripheral blood mononuclear cells. The CDR3 is CASSPGGREAFF. The CDR3 bases are TGTGCCAGCAGCCCGGGGGGCCGTGAAGCTTTCTTT.